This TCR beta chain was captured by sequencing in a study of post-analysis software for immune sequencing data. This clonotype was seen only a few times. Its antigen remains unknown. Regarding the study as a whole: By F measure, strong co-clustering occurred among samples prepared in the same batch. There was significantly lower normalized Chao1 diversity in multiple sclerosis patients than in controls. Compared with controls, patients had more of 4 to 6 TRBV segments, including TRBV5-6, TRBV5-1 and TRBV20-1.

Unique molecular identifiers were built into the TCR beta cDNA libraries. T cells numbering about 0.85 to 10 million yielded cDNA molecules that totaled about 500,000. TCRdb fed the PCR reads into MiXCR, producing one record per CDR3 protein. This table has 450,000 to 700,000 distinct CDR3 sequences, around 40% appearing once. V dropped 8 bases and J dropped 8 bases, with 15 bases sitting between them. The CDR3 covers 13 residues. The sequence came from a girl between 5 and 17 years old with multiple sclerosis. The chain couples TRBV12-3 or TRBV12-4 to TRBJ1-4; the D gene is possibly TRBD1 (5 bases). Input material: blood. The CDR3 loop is CASSVRVGEKLFF. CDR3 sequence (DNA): TGTGCCAGCTCCGTCAGGGTTGGCGAAAAACTGTTTTTT.